This passage covers 8 T cell receptor beta chains from one sample sequenced in a study of blood T cell repertoires in COVID-19. The data were produced by immunoSEQ multiplex PCR, yet TCRdb's version contains in-frame clones alone and is incomplete. The data show over 150,000 clones, with 84% seen just once and about a tenth held by the top ten. The specimen was peripheral blood. These receptors were obtained from a man in his 70s with active or convalescent COVID-19.

The rearrangement uses TRBV5-1 and TRBJ1-2, with D possibly being TRBD1 (6 bases). CDR1 and CDR2 from the germline V gene are SGHRS and YFSETQ. V lost 3 bases, J lost 2 bases, and 17 bases lay in between. This CDR3 has 16 residues. In nucleotides, the CDR3 is TGCGCCAGCAGCTCTAAAGGACAGATGGGGAACTATGGCTACACCTTC. Its protein is CASSSKGQMGNYGYTF.

V and J are TRBV3-1 (or the pseudogene TRBV3-2) and TRBJ1-2; tentative D call: TRBD1 (5 bases). V was trimmed by 6 bases and J by 8 bases, leaving 16 bases between them. The CDR3 is 13 residues long. Germline values: CDR1 LGHDT, CDR2 YNNKEL (reference sequence). The CDR3 DNA reads as TGTGCCAGCAGTACCGGACACCTTTTAGGCTACACCTTC. Its translation: CASSTGHLLGYTF.

The chain employs TRBV2 and TRBJ1-6; TRBD1 aligns across 7 bases. This CDR3 contains 17 residues. With 0 bases clipped from V and 9 bases from J, the junction kept 11 bases outside the gene matches. Germline values: CDR1 SNHLY, CDR2 FYNNEI. CDR3 nucleotides: TGTGCCAGCAGTGAAGCGCTTCAGAGGGGGCGCGGTTCACCCCTCCACTTT. This encodes CASSEALQRGRGSPLHF.

This rearrangement joins TRBV27 to TRBJ2-3; 13 positions agree with TRBD2. Germline CDR1 is MNHEY and CDR2 is SMNVEV (reference sequence). Germline trimming cut 8 bases from V and 6 bases from J; bases unmatched to any gene: 5. The CDR3 consists of 14 residues. CDR3 residues: CASFKLAGGDTQYF. The CDR3 region has the DNA TGTGCCAGCTTCAAACTAGCGGGGGGGGATACGCAGTATTTT.

The chain combines TRBV19 with TRBJ2-4; 9 bases align to TRBD1. The germline V gene encodes CDR1 LNHDA and CDR2 SQIVND (reference sequence). The J segment lost 6 bases and the V segment lost 7 bases, leaving 10 bases of the junction unmatched. The CDR3 consists of 15 residues. Here the CDR3 DNA reads TGTGCCAGTACCCTATCTCCGGGACAGGGAAACATTCAGTACTTC. Its translation is CASTLSPGQGNIQYF. Full variable domain (missing parts from reference TRBV19 and TRBJ2-4): DGGITQSPKYLFRKEGQNVTLSCEQNLNHDAMYWYRQDPGQGLRLIYYSQIVNDFQKGDIAEGYSVSREKKESFPLTVTSAQKNPTAFYLCASTLSPGQGNIQYFGAGTRLSVL.

The chain joins TRBV3-1 (or the pseudogene TRBV3-2) to TRBJ2-1; 10 bases match TRBD2. From germline, CDR1 is LGHDT and CDR2 YNNKEL (reference sequence). The trim removed 0 bases at V and 4 bases at J, leaving 9 bases unmatched. The CDR3 is made up of 18 amino acids. The CDR3 coding sequence is TGTGCCAGCAGCCAAGAGTTAACTAGCGGGATCGGTTACAATGAGCAGTTCTTC. Amino acids: CASSQELTSGIGYNEQFF.

The V call is TRBV6-1, the J call TRBJ2-2, with D maybe TRBD1 (5 bases). The CDR3 has 16 residues. V shed 4 bases and J shed 4 bases, with 16 bases lying between them. Germline lookup yields CDR1 MNHNS and CDR2 SASEGT. The CDR3 loop reads CASSVGRPQGTGELFF. The CDR3, as DNA: TGTGCCAGCAGTGTGGGCAGGCCCCAGGGCACCGGGGAGCTGTTTTTT.

The J gene is TRBJ1-1, the V gene TRBV11-3; the D gene is possibly TRBD1 (6 bases). The CDR3 consists of 14 residues. CDR1 is SGHNT and CDR2 is YENEEA in the germline V gene. Trimming took off 5 bases at V and 5 bases at J, with 15 bases between the two ends. The CDR3: CASSAGGGGTEAFF. The CDR3 bases are TGTGCCAGCAGCGCCGGAGGGGGAGGGACTGAAGCTTTCTTT.